The next 28 T cell receptor beta chains were all read from a single sample in a study of T cell responses to AZD1222 COVID-19 vaccine. Generated by immunoSEQ multiplex PCR, the TCRdb table keeps only in-frame clones and is missing some. This sample has about 77,000 clones; 92% occur once, and the top ten carry 4.7%. The sequencing used peripheral blood, collected 28 days after the second AZD1222 dose. The receptors stem from an adult who received the AZD1222 COVID-19 vaccine.

This sequence joins TRBV5-5 and TRBJ1-1; no reliable D call. CDR3 size: 14 residues. The germline V gene encodes CDR1 SGHKS and CDR2 YYEKEE (reference sequence). V lost 2 bases to trimming and J lost 3 bases, with 11 bases between them. This CDR3 is CASSFPNGDTEAFF. CDR3 bases: TGTGCCAGCAGCTTTCCGAATGGGGACACTGAAGCTTTCTTT.

This clone came up once. The chain links TRBV2 to TRBJ1-5; D not certain. The CDR3 runs to 14 residues. Trimming shortened V by 5 bases and J by 2 bases, and 10 bases separated the two germline ends. Germline loops: CDR1 SNHLY, CDR2 FYNNEI. The chain's CDR3 is CASSPLRGNQPQHF. CDR3 in DNA: TGTGCCAGCAGTCCTCTGAGGGGCAATCAGCCCCAGCATTTT.

The CDR3 loop is CASSQGQDGSYNEQFF. CDR3 sequence (DNA): TGTGCCAGCAGCCAGGGCCAGGACGGGTCCTACAATGAGCAGTTCTTC. The V gene is TRBV11-3, the J gene TRBJ2-1, with D maybe TRBD1 (5 bases). Trimming shortened V by 5 bases and J by 1 base, and 15 bases separated the two germline ends. The germline gives CDR1 SGHNT, CDR2 YENEEA. The CDR3 runs to 16 residues.

V gene TRBV12-3 or TRBV12-4 combines with J gene TRBJ1-3; D remains unclear. Between the trimmed V and J ends, which lost 6 bases and 0 bases, there was a span of 6 bases. The CDR3 runs 13 residues. The CDR3 loop is CASSHTSGNTIYF. The CDR3 coding sequence is TGTGCCAGCAGCCACACCTCTGGAAACACCATATATTTT.

J is TRBJ2-5 and V is TRBV15; D uncertain. The CDR3 consists of 14 residues. Germline-derived CDR1 and CDR2 are LNHNV and YYDKDF (reference sequence). The ends were cut back, 0 bases at V and 5 bases at J, with 10 bases in the middle. For the CDR3, the DNA is TGTGCCACCAGCAGAGATCGGTTTCTGGAGACCCAGTACTTC. Translating it yields CATSRDRFLETQYF.

Only one count was recorded for this clone. The V gene is TRBV2, the J gene TRBJ2-1; D possibly corresponds to TRBD1 (6 bases). Trimming cost V 7 bases and J 4 bases, with 11 bases left between them. The CDR3 extends over 13 amino acids. Germline CDR1 reads SNHLY; CDR2 reads FYNNEI. CDR3 DNA: TGTGCCAGCACCCAAGACAGGTACAATGAGCAGTTCTTC. Protein sequence: CASTQDRYNEQFF.

In nucleotides, the CDR3 is TGTGCCAGTAGTAGACCGGGACAGGGCACAGATACGCAGTATTTT. Its protein product is CASSRPGQGTDTQYF. V and J are TRBV19 and TRBJ2-3; 8 positions agree with TRBD1. The V gene's germline CDR1 is LNHDA and CDR2 SQIVND (reference sequence). J gave up 1 base and V 4 bases, and 4 bases lay outside the gene matches. This CDR3 contains 15 residues.

The rearrangement uses TRBV6-5 and TRBJ1-4; weak D call: TRBD1 (6 bases). CDR1 is MNHEY, CDR2 SVGAGI, per germline. The CDR3 totals 14 residues. Trimming removed 5 bases at V and 0 bases at J, with 7 bases between. CDR3 in DNA: TGTGCCAGCAGTCGGACAGCAACTAATGAAAAACTGTTTTTT. It encodes CASSRTATNEKLFF.

The CDR3 DNA is TGTGCCAGTACCCAACAGGCGGACTCTGGAGATACGCAGTATTTT. Translated, it gives CASTQQADSGDTQYF. The V and J genes are TRBV7-2 and TRBJ2-3; D might be TRBD1 or TRBD2, each matching 5 bases. Germline CDR1 SGHTA, CDR2 FQGNSA. CDR3 length: 15 amino acids. The V gene lost 9 bases and the J gene lost 5 bases, with 21 bases spanning the gap.

The V gene is TRBV7-9, the J gene TRBJ1-4, with unresolved D. From germline, CDR1 is SEHNR and CDR2 FQNEAQ (reference sequence). V was cut by 4 bases and J by 7 bases, with 7 bases left in between. This CDR3 is 12 amino acids long. The CDR3 spells CASSSEGEKLFF. The CDR3 coding sequence is TGTGCCAGCAGCTCTGAAGGTGAAAAACTGTTTTTT. Complete variable domain (other parts from reference TRBV7-9 and TRBJ1-4): DTGVSQNPRHKITKRGQNVTFRCDPISEHNRLYWYRQTLGQGPEFLTYFQNEAQLEKSRLLSDRFSAERPKGSFSTLEIQRTEQGDSAMYLCASSSEGEKLFFGSGTQLSVL.

The chain has TRBV28 and TRBJ2-3, with 12 bases matching TRBD2. Germline-derived CDR1 and CDR2 are MDHEN and SYDVKM. This CDR3 region has 15 residues. With 7 bases clipped from V and 4 bases from J, the junction kept 6 bases outside the gene matches. CDR3 amino acids: CASTASGRGPDTQYF. CDR3 nucleotide sequence: TGTGCCAGCACCGCTAGCGGGAGGGGGCCAGATACGCAGTATTTT.

V gene TRBV28 combines with J gene TRBJ1-5; 10 nucleotides line up with TRBD1. Looked up from germline, CDR1 is MDHEN and CDR2 is SYDVKM. Unmatched junction bases numbered 5, after V lost 5 bases and J lost 1 base. The CDR3 extends over 16 amino acids. The chain's CDR3 is CASSRPGQGSNQPQHF. Written as DNA, the CDR3 is TGTGCCAGCAGTCGCCCGGGACAGGGGAGCAATCAGCCCCAGCATTTT.

This chain connects TRBV30 to TRBJ1-6; TRBD1 might be the D (5 bases). The CDR3 runs 15 residues. In germline, CDR1 is GTSNPN, CDR2 SVGIG (reference sequence). The germline V and J ends were trimmed by 1 base and 8 bases, with 15 bases remaining between them. The DNA for the CDR3 is TGTGCCTGGAGTGCCCGGGACGGATTTCATTCACCCCTCCACTTT. Its translation is CAWSARDGFHSPLHF.

This clone was detected only a few times. V and J are TRBV3-1 (or the pseudogene TRBV3-2) and TRBJ1-2; D is unresolved. The CDR3 runs to 14 residues. CDR1 LGHDT and CDR2 YNNKEL come from the germline V gene (reference sequence). The V end was cut by 0 bases, the J end by 5 bases, with 10 bases between. This chain's CDR3 is CASSQEYAGYGYTF. The CDR3 DNA reads as TGTGCCAGCAGCCAAGAATACGCTGGATATGGCTACACCTTC.

This clone was seen more than once but under ten times. The V gene is TRBV12-3 or TRBV12-4, the J gene TRBJ1-1, with 8 bases matching TRBD1. Trimming cost V 6 bases and J 6 bases; bases outside gene matches: 3. The CDR3 sequence is 12 residues long. The CDR3 nucleotides are TGTGCCAGCAGGCCGACAGGGGCTGAAGCTTTCTTT. Residues: CASRPTGAEAFF.

This clone was seen more than once but under ten times. The CDR3 region is CASRSGMNTEAFF. In DNA, the CDR3 is TGTGCCAGTAGGTCAGGTATGAACACTGAAGCTTTCTTT. The chain has TRBV19 and TRBJ1-1; D uncertain. V was shortened by 6 bases and J by 0 bases, with 8 bases between the two germline ends. The CDR3 consists of 13 residues. The germline V gene encodes CDR1 LNHDA and CDR2 SQIVND (reference sequence).

This chain uses TRBV19 with TRBJ1-5; D is ambiguous. Trimming took 3 bases from V and 0 from J, leaving 9 bases between them. Germline V gene sequence: CDR1 LNHDA, CDR2 SQIVND (reference sequence). This CDR3 is 15 amino acids long. Here the CDR3 reads CASSMRPNSNQPQHF. CDR3 in DNA: TGTGCCAGTAGTATGCGACCAAATAGCAATCAGCCCCAGCATTTT.

V is TRBV19 and J is TRBJ1-4; 11 bases fit TRBD1. V was clipped by 5 bases and J by 6 bases; unmatched bases: 5. Germline values: CDR1 LNHDA, CDR2 SQIVND (reference sequence). This CDR3 has 15 residues. The CDR3 here is CASSLPGQGDEKLFF. The CDR3 bases are TGTGCCAGTAGTCTACCGGGACAGGGGGATGAAAAACTGTTTTTT.

This chain uses TRBV6-1 with TRBJ1-4; TRBD1 aligns across 7 bases. The J segment lost 7 bases and the V segment lost 3 bases, leaving 8 bases of the junction unmatched. Germline CDR1 reads MNHNS; CDR2 reads SASEGT. CDR3 length: 15 amino acids. CDR3 sequence: CASSDGQGESEKLFF. The CDR3 nucleotides are TGTGCCAGCAGTGATGGGCAGGGGGAATCTGAAAAACTGTTTTTT.

V is TRBV25-1 and J is TRBJ1-1, with TRBD1 as a possible D gene (6 bases). The V end was cut by 4 bases, the J end by 1 base, with 13 bases between. Looked up from germline, CDR1 is MGHDK and CDR2 is SYGVNS. The CDR3 totals 15 residues. The CDR3 DNA reads TGTGCCAGCAGTGTAACGGGACATAAGAACACTGAAGCTTTCTTT. Translating it yields CASSVTGHKNTEAFF.

This sequence joins TRBV28 and TRBJ2-7, with D hard to call. The CDR3 runs to 14 residues. Germline V lookup: CDR1 MDHEN, CDR2 SYDVKM. The V end was cut by 2 bases, the J end by 1 base, with 9 bases between. For the CDR3, the DNA is TGTGCCAGCAGTTTACTCCCGGTATCCTACGAGCAGTACTTC. Its translation: CASSLLPVSYEQYF.

This rearrangement joins TRBV6-5 to TRBJ1-4; tentative D call: TRBD1 (6 bases). This CDR3 is built from 15 residues. Germline loops: CDR1 MNHEY, CDR2 SVGAGI. The ends were cut back, 5 bases at V and 8 bases at J, with 18 bases in the middle. CDR3 protein: CASSSPDSLDEKLFF. CDR3 nucleotides: TGTGCCAGCAGTAGTCCGGACAGCCTCGACGAAAAACTGTTTTTT.

The V call is TRBV27, the J call TRBJ2-2; tentative D call: TRBD1 (5 bases). CDR3 length: 15 residues. Germline V gene sequence: CDR1 MNHEY, CDR2 SMNVEV (reference sequence). Trimming pared 2 bases from V and 5 bases from J, leaving 12 bases between. The CDR3 coding sequence is TGTGCCAGCAGTTTAGGGGCGACAGTTACCGGGGAGCTGTTTTTT. The encoded protein is CASSLGATVTGELFF.

The genes are TRBV6-5 and TRBJ2-1; D may be TRBD2 (5 bases). The germline CDR1 and CDR2 sequences are MNHEY and SVGAGI. The length of the CDR3 is 15 residues. V lost 8 bases to trimming and J lost 0 bases, with 14 bases between them. This CDR3 reads CASSKRPSSYNEQFF. CDR3 in DNA: TGTGCCAGCTCAAAGCGGCCTAGCTCCTACAATGAGCAGTTCTTC.

The chain employs TRBV5-1 and TRBJ1-2, with 8 positions matching TRBD1. The V gene's germline CDR1 is SGHRS and CDR2 YFSETQ. Trimming cost V 2 bases and J 0 bases; bases outside gene matches: 12. The CDR3 totals 18 residues. The CDR3: CASSFNRGELASNYGYTF. CDR3 in DNA: TGCGCCAGCAGCTTCAACAGGGGGGAACTAGCATCTAACTATGGCTACACCTTC.

The V call is TRBV4-2, the J call TRBJ2-3; TRBD2 matches 7 bases. V shed 4 bases and J 3 bases; nucleotides not matched to a gene: 10. Germline V lookup: CDR1 LGHNA, CDR2 YNFKEQ. The CDR3 is 16 residues long. The DNA for the CDR3 is TGTGCCAGCAGCCCCCCATCGGTGGGAGGGACAGATACGCAGTATTTT. Protein: CASSPPSVGGTDTQYF.

The chain recombines TRBV18 with TRBJ1-6; no definite D call. The CDR3 has 14 residues. In germline, CDR1 is KGHSH, CDR2 LQKENI. V was trimmed by 5 bases and J by 7 bases, leaving 12 bases between them. CDR3 amino acids: CASSWEQPNSPLHF. CDR3 DNA sequence: TGTGCCAGCTCATGGGAACAGCCAAATTCACCCCTCCACTTT.

This chain connects TRBV11-3 to TRBJ2-3; D remains ambiguous. Trimming took off 1 base at V and 4 bases at J, with 12 bases between the two ends. Germline V gene data show CDR1 as SGHNT and CDR2 as YENEEA. The CDR3 covers 15 residues. The CDR3 spells CASSLGSGSADTQYF. CDR3 in DNA: TGTGCCAGCAGCTTAGGGTCGGGCTCTGCAGATACGCAGTATTTT.